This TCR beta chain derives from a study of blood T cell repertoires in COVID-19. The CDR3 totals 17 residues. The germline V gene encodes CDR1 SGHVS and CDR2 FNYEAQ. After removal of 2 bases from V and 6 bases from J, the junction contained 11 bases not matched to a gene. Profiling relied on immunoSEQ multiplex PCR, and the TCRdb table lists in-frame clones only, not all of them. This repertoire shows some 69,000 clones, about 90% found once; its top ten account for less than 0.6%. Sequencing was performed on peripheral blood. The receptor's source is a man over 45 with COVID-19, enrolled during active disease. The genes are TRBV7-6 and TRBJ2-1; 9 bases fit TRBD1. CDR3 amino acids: CASSLRPGTGNPNEQFF. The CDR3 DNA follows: TGTGCCAGCAGCTTAAGGCCTGGGACAGGGAATCCCAATGAGCAGTTCTTC.